This TCR beta chain is from a study of technical replicates of blood from several donors. The data were produced by immunoSEQ multiplex PCR, yet TCRdb's version contains in-frame clones alone and is incomplete. The top ten hold approximately 0.41% of the sample, which has some 74,000 clones, 89% seen once. V gave up 8 bases and J gave up 1 base; unmatched junction bases: 6. The CDR3 loop spans 15 amino acids. Germline CDR1 LNHDA, CDR2 SQIVND (reference sequence). The J gene is TRBJ2-2, the V gene TRBV19; 8 nucleotides agree with TRBD1. Specimen: T cells isolated from PBMCs. This receptor was taken from a human donor in good health. The CDR3 DNA sequence: TGTGCCAGTTCGACCGGACAGGGGAACACCGGGGAGCTGTTTTTT. This translates into CASSTGQGNTGELFF.